These 22 T cell receptor beta chains were sequenced from one sample in a study of shared clonotypes between healthy human individuals. Here immunoSEQ multiplex PCR was the method, and the copy in TCRdb shows in-frame clones only, minus some. The sample has roughly 2.5 million clones; more than 90% are singletons. Material: naive CD4+ T cells sorted from blood. Subset defined: CD45RA+ positively selected. These receptors were taken from a man younger than 35 in good health.

The genes are TRBV6-5 and TRBJ1-2; D is unresolved. The CDR3 sequence is 12 residues long. The germline gives CDR1 MNHEY, CDR2 SVGAGI. V shed 9 bases and J shed 8 bases, with 16 bases lying between them. DNA for the CDR3: TGTGCCAGTAGAGAGTCAGGAGCCGGCTACACCTTC. This sequence encodes CASRESGAGYTF.

As regards this clone: Other DNA sequences from this sample encode an identical CDR3 as well. The chain uses TRBV7-2 and TRBJ2-7, with TRBD1 matching over 9 bases. Germline assignment: CDR1 SGHTA and CDR2 FQGNSA. V lost 0 bases, J lost 2 bases, and 2 bases stayed unmatched. This CDR3 is 15 amino acids long. In DNA, the CDR3 is TGTGCCAGCAGCTTAGCGGGACAGGGTACCTACGAGCAGTACTTC. It translates to CASSLAGQGTYEQYF.

J is TRBJ2-2 and V is TRBV7-9; D is ambiguous. The CDR3 extends over 13 amino acids. The V and J ends lost 5 bases and 3 bases respectively, with 7 bases between them. Germline V gene sequence: CDR1 SEHNR, CDR2 FQNEAQ (reference sequence). The DNA for the CDR3 is TGTGCCAGCAGCGCCGCCCACACCGGGGAGCTGTTTTTT. It translates to CASSAAHTGELFF.

The rearrangement links TRBV29-1 to TRBJ2-1; D may correspond to TRBD1 or TRBD2 (6 bases each). Germline assignment: CDR1 SQVTM and CDR2 ANQGSEA. Between the trimmed V and J ends, which lost 6 bases and 3 bases, there was a span of 15 bases. This CDR3 region has 14 residues. The DNA for the CDR3 is TGCAGCGTCCGTCGGGGGCTAGACTACAATGAGCAGTTCTTC. The encoded protein is CSVRRGLDYNEQFF.

The V call is TRBV5-4, the J call TRBJ2-7; TRBD1 matches at 9 bases. V dropped 3 bases and J dropped 6; count of bases not matched to a gene: 13. Germline CDR1 is SGHNT and CDR2 is YYREEE (reference sequence). The CDR3 spans 16 residues. CDR3 protein: CASSSNNVDRGSEQYF. The CDR3 nucleotides are TGTGCCAGCAGCTCCAACAACGTGGACAGGGGCTCCGAGCAGTACTTC.

This clone was picked up one time. This sequence joins TRBV6-5 and TRBJ1-2; 8 bases fit TRBD1. CDR1 MNHEY and CDR2 SVGAGI come from the germline V gene. The CDR3 is made up of 14 amino acids. The trim removed 5 bases at V and 2 bases at J, leaving 4 bases unmatched. The CDR3 region is CASSDRGQNYGYTF. The CDR3, as DNA: TGTGCCAGCAGTGACAGGGGCCAGAACTATGGCTACACCTTC.

For this clone: Other DNA sequences in this specimen translate into the identical CDR3. The rearrangement links TRBV28 to TRBJ1-6; D call uncertain. The germline V gene has CDR1 MDHEN and CDR2 SYDVKM. This CDR3 is 12 amino acids long. Between the trimmed V and J ends, which lost 1 base and 5 bases, there was a span of 0 bases. For the CDR3, the DNA is TGTGCCAGCAGTTTATATAATTCACCCCTCCACTTT. It yields the protein CASSLYNSPLHF.

The sample holds one count of this clone. The rearrangement links TRBV5-1 to TRBJ1-4; D possibly corresponds to TRBD1 (6 bases). The ends were cut back, 4 bases at V and 6 bases at J, with 13 bases in the middle. This CDR3 comprises 14 residues. Germline loops: CDR1 SGHRS, CDR2 YFSETQ. This CDR3 reads CASSTGRVDEKLFF. The CDR3 DNA reads TGCGCCAGCAGCACAGGGAGAGTGGATGAAAAACTGTTTTTT.

On this clone: The same CDR3 also results from other DNA sequences found in this sample. The chain has TRBV5-1 and TRBJ2-2; 7 nucleotides line up with TRBD2. Germline loops: CDR1 SGHRS, CDR2 YFSETQ. The V and J ends lost 0 bases and 5 bases, in that order; junction bases with no gene match: 4. There are 15 residues in the CDR3. The DNA of the CDR3 is TGCGCCAGCAGCTTGGTAGCTAGCGGAACCGGGGAGCTGTTTTTT. Translating gives CASSLVASGTGELFF.

For this clone: This specimen includes other DNA sequences encoding the same CDR3. This chain joins TRBV5-1 and TRBJ2-7; 9 positions agree with TRBD2. V shed 0 bases, J shed 1 base, and the junction held 2 bases outside the gene matches. This CDR3 has 15 residues. Germline CDR1 and CDR2: SGHRS and YFSETQ. CDR3 protein: CASSLGTSESYEQYF. The CDR3 bases are TGCGCCAGCAGCTTGGGGACTAGCGAATCCTACGAGCAGTACTTC.

The gene calls are TRBV15 and TRBJ1-2; D is unresolved. V gave up 0 bases and J gave up 1 base, with 9 bases separating them. The CDR3 totals 15 residues. In germline, CDR1 is LNHNV, CDR2 YYDKDF (reference sequence). In nucleotides, the CDR3 is TGTGCCACCAGCAGAGATAGGGCTCTTAACTATGGCTACACCTTC. This codes for CATSRDRALNYGYTF.

This sequence joins TRBV6-5 and TRBJ1-6; TRBD1 might be the D (6 bases). V gave up 0 bases and J gave up 10 bases, with 13 bases separating them. Germline V gene lookup returns CDR1 MNHEY and CDR2 SVGAGI. The CDR3 covers 15 residues. The CDR3 region has the DNA TGTGCCAGCAGTTACTCAAGGGGGGTTGGATCACCCCTCCACTTT. It codes for CASSYSRGVGSPLHF.

This clone was seen a single time. V usage is TRBV6-6 and J usage is TRBJ1-6; D perhaps matches TRBD1 (6 bases). CDR1 is MNHNY and CDR2 is SVGAGI in the germline V gene (reference sequence). The CDR3 contains 14 residues. The V end lost 5 bases, the J end lost 6 bases, and 11 bases lay between the germline ends. CDR3 nucleotides: TGTGCCAGCAGTCTGACAGGACCTAATTCACCCCTCCACTTT. This gives the protein CASSLTGPNSPLHF.

The gene calls are TRBV18 and TRBJ1-2, with no clear D. The CDR3 spans 13 residues. The V gene's germline CDR1 is KGHSH and CDR2 LQKENI. The V end was cut by 6 bases, the J end by 3 bases, with 11 bases between. The CDR3 loop reads CASSRTRDYGYTF. The CDR3 DNA reads TGTGCCAGCTCCCGCACGAGAGACTATGGCTACACCTTC.

The rearrangement links TRBV4-1 to TRBJ2-5; 7 bases agree with TRBD2. The CDR3 covers 17 residues. V dropped 0 bases and J dropped 2; count of bases not matched to a gene: 9. CDR1 MGHRA and CDR2 YSYEKL come from the germline V gene. CDR3 nucleotides: TGCGCCAGCAGCCAAGATCTCGGGAGCGGGGATCAAGAGACCCAGTACTTC. This sequence encodes CASSQDLGSGDQETQYF.

The chain recombines TRBV30 with TRBJ1-1; D is uncertain. Germline loops: CDR1 GTSNPN, CDR2 SVGIG (reference sequence). This CDR3 comprises 13 residues. V was pared by 1 base and J by 3 bases, with 9 bases between. The CDR3 DNA reads as TGTGCCTGGAGTGGGAGCCAACACACTGAAGCTTTCTTT. Amino acid sequence: CAWSGSQHTEAFF.

The chain has TRBV11-2 and TRBJ2-3, with D possibly TRBD2 on 6 matching bases. The germline V gene encodes CDR1 SGHAT and CDR2 FQNNGV. This CDR3 region has 15 residues. V gave up 3 bases and J gave up 4 bases, with 14 bases separating them. The CDR3 DNA reads as TGTGCCAGCAGCTTCCAGGGTTGGGGGGCAGATACGCAGTATTTT. Protein sequence: CASSFQGWGADTQYF.

V and J are TRBV4-1 and TRBJ2-1; TRBD1 matches 12 bases. V lost 1 base and J lost 9; bases outside the gene matches: 7. Per germline, CDR1 MGHRA and CDR2 YSYEKL. The CDR3 runs 16 residues. This chain's CDR3 is CASSQAGTGGAGEQFF. In DNA, the CDR3 is TGCGCCAGCAGCCAAGCTGGGACAGGGGGCGCGGGTGAGCAGTTCTTC.

CDR3 in amino acids: CASSLELLGRANTGELFF. Here the CDR3 DNA reads TGTGCCAGCAGCTTAGAGTTGCTTGGGAGAGCGAACACCGGGGAGCTGTTTTTT. The chain carries TRBV11-3 and TRBJ2-2; D possibly corresponds to TRBD2 (5 bases). The V gene's germline CDR1 is SGHNT and CDR2 YENEEA. There are 18 residues in the CDR3. Trimming took 0 bases from V and 0 from J, leaving 14 bases between them. Supplemented by reference TRBV11-3 and TRBJ2-2, the full variable domain reads EAGVVQSPRYKIIEKKQPVAFWCNPISGHNTLYWYLQNLGQGPELLIRYENEEAVDDSQLPKDRFSAERLKGVDSTLKIQPAELGDSAVYLCASSLELLGRANTGELFFGEGSRLTVL.

This clone has a single count. This chain links TRBV19 with TRBJ2-5, with 12 nucleotides matching TRBD1. The germline CDR1 and CDR2 sequences are LNHDA and SQIVND (reference sequence). Unmatched junction bases numbered 10, after V lost 9 bases and J lost 5 bases. The CDR3 consists of 15 residues. This CDR3 reads CASNPGTGGFETQYF. CDR3 DNA sequence: TGTGCCAGCAACCCCGGGACAGGGGGCTTCGAGACCCAGTACTTC.

V is TRBV4-2 and J is TRBJ2-6, with TRBD1 matching over 9 bases. In germline, CDR1 is LGHNA, CDR2 YNFKEQ. V gave up 4 bases and J gave up 0 bases; unmatched junction bases: 10. The CDR3 is 19 amino acids. This CDR3 is CASSRTGGERSSGANVLTF. The CDR3 nucleotides read TGTGCCAGCAGCCGAACAGGGGGCGAACGGTCCTCTGGGGCCAACGTCCTGACTTTC.

J is TRBJ1-2 and V is TRBV6-1, with 7 bases aligning to TRBD1. V was pared by 6 bases and J by 0 bases, with 7 bases of the junction left unmatched. Germline V CDR1 and CDR2: MNHNS, SASEGT. The CDR3 runs to 15 residues. The CDR3 reads CASREGQPANYGYTF. In DNA, the CDR3 is TGTGCCAGCAGGGAGGGACAGCCCGCTAACTATGGCTACACCTTC.